This T cell receptor (beta chain) is from a study of blood T cell repertoires in COVID-19 (dated by TCRdb to the early 2020s). About the full investigation: The collaborator samples originated in the United States, Italy and Spain and spanned the acute and convalescent phases of COVID-19. The material from the prospective study consisted of cDNA or gDNA derived from T cells, B-cell-depleted T cells, or PBMCs. The dataset comprised deeply sampled blood TCRbeta repertoires from subjects exposed to, actively infected with, or recovered from COVID-19. The repertoires were made available in a free public database intended to serve as a resource for research on the immune response to SARS-CoV-2. Samples came from the ongoing ImmuneRACE study (first 160 participants) plus 1,254 subjects from 6 global collaborators. A de-identified subject ID, COVID-19 status, age in years and sex were almost always included in the sample metadata. Where HLA class I and class II types were available, the types were taken from metadata supplied by the sample provider, not from assay-based typing. The study at large found these results: The amount of clinical and demographic metadata varied by source and participant and was provided uncurated.

The immunoSEQ Assay, a bias-controlled multiplex PCR, was used to amplify TCRbeta CDR3 regions from genomic DNA. Per the original workflow: The number of nucleated cells in each sample was estimated by amplification of reference gene primers within the assay. Sequence reads were collapsed and filtered to measure the absolute abundance of every unique TCRbeta CDR3 rearrangement. For each sample, productive Simpson clonality was calculated by taking the square root of Simpson's diversity index across productive rearrangements. The source is immuneACCESS, and TCRdb retained only in-frame sequences with V and J called. Part of the clones is not carried over; for the studies checked, unresolved V genes explain less than half of this, and the remainder is unexplained. For V, J and clone size, that table is used; D and trimming come from the DNA. The sample includes tens of thousands of clones, with 65% to 85% observed a single time. The top ten constitute more than 2% of the sample.

V trim: 5 bases; J trim: 7 bases; unmatched bases: 12. The CDR3, cysteine through phenylalanine, is 15 amino acids long. Only CDR3 DNA remains: 45 bases, in frame from the first base. The germline V gene yields MRHNA for CDR1 and SNTAGT for CDR2. The collaborating institutions used their own protocols to collect whole blood in K2EDTA tubes. For TCRbeta analysis, collaborators shipped samples in one of three forms: frozen whole blood, isolated PBMCs, or DNA extracted from either of those sample types. A word on this clone: Its specific antigen is unknown. No quality values exist for individual bases; no much larger clone is one base distant.

Sequences were obtained from peripheral blood. The source of this sequence is a man in his fifties with acute or convalescent COVID-19. This sequence uses TRBV6-4 and TRBJ2-3; TRBD2 matches 7 bases in the middle. In nucleotide form, the sequence is TGTGCCAGCAGTCCTACTCCCGGAGCGGGGAATACGCAGTATTTT. It encodes CASSPTPGAGNTQYF.